The 18 T cell receptor beta chains below were found in one sample sequenced in a study of T cell repertoires in cytomegalovirus infection. These receptors lack a known antigen. Using its own MiXCR run on the reads, TCRdb lists one record per CDR3 protein. The data hold approximately 120,000 distinct CDR3 sequences, with approximately 28% observed a single time. The starting material was CD8+ T cells from cultured PBMCs, obtained from culture after CMV antigen stimulation. The receptors were sampled from a human donor in good health (CMV status not recorded). Some clones in this sample may be carry-over from other donors' samples.

This clonotype was seen a few times. The chain combines TRBV7-9 with TRBJ1-1; D unresolved. Germline values: CDR1 SEHNR, CDR2 FQNEAQ (reference sequence). V was trimmed by 3 bases and J by 4 bases, leaving 9 bases between them. The CDR3 is 13 amino acids. CDR3 amino acids: CASSFPPRTEAFF. For the CDR3, the DNA is TGTGCCAGCAGCTTCCCCCCCCGCACTGAAGCTTTCTTT.

This clonotype was detected only once. The genes are TRBV7-6 and TRBJ1-4; D gene ambiguous. The length of the CDR3 is 11 residues. V lost 5 bases and J 8 bases, leaving 6 bases between the germline ends. Per the germline V gene, CDR1 is SGHVS and CDR2 is FNYEAQ. CDR3 sequence (DNA): TGTGCCAGCAGCCCTTCGGAAAAACTGTTTTTT. Protein product: CASSPSEKLFF.

The chain joins TRBV19 to TRBJ2-1; D is undetermined. Per germline, CDR1 LNHDA and CDR2 SQIVND (reference sequence). Deletions cut 3 bases from V and 3 bases from J, with 6 bases between. The CDR3 is 13 amino acids. CDR3 residues: CASSISLYNEQFF. For the CDR3, the DNA is TGTGCCAGTAGTATCAGTCTCTACAATGAGCAGTTCTTC.

The sample holds many counts of this clonotype. The gene calls are TRBV12-3 or TRBV12-4 and TRBJ2-1, with 8 bases that match TRBD1. V was clipped by 5 bases and J by 0 bases; unmatched bases: 18. This CDR3 comprises 20 residues. The CDR3 nucleotides read TGTGCCAGCAGTACCCCGGACAGGGAAACTGACTTTAGCTCCTACAATGAGCAGTTCTTC. It translates to CASSTPDRETDFSSYNEQFF.

The table lists this clonotype with many counts. The chain links TRBV7-9 to TRBJ1-4; 8 bases map to TRBD1. This CDR3 is 17 amino acids long. V gave up 4 bases and J gave up 7 bases; unmatched junction bases: 14. CDR1 SEHNR and CDR2 FQNEAQ come from the germline V gene (reference sequence). The CDR3 bases are TGTGCCAGCAGCTCGTCTGGGCCGACAGGGGCGGGTGAAAAACTGTTTTTT. Translated: CASSSSGPTGAGEKLFF.

This rearrangement joins TRBV27 to TRBJ2-1, with TRBD2 matching 9 bases. Germline CDR1 reads MNHEY; CDR2 reads SMNVEV (reference sequence). The CDR3 is made up of 15 amino acids. V trimming: 5 bases; J trimming: 9 bases; junction bases outside the gene matches: 11. The CDR3 nucleotides are TGTGCCAGCAGTATTGAGACTAGCGGCCATTTTGAGCAGTTCTTC. Translating it yields CASSIETSGHFEQFF.

V and J are TRBV6-1 and TRBJ1-1; D gene unclear. CDR1 and CDR2 (germline): MNHNS, SASEGT. Deletions cut 6 bases from V and 1 base from J, with 9 bases between. This CDR3 is built from 13 residues. CDR3 loop: CASSKTRNTEAFF. The CDR3 nucleotides are TGTGCCAGCAGCAAAACCAGGAACACTGAAGCTTTCTTT.

This chain uses TRBV5-1 with TRBJ1-2, with D tentatively TRBD1 (6 bases). CDR3 size: 16 residues. Deletions cut 4 bases from V and 2 bases from J, with 18 bases between. CDR1 and CDR2 from the germline V gene are SGHRS and YFSETQ. CDR3 in amino acids: CASSRVTGARNYGYTF. The CDR3 DNA sequence: TGCGCCAGCAGCCGGGTGACAGGAGCTAGGAACTATGGCTACACCTTC. Combining the CDR3 with reference TRBV5-1 and TRBJ1-2 gives the whole variable domain KAGVTQTPRYLIKTRGQQVTLSCSPISGHRSVSWYQQTPGQGLQFLFEYFSETQRNKGNFPGRFSGRQFSNSRSEMNVSTLELGDSALYLCASSRVTGARNYGYTFGSGTRLTVV.

V gene TRBV7-9 combines with J gene TRBJ2-1; no clear D. The CDR3 extends over 12 amino acids. CDR1 is SEHNR and CDR2 is FQNEAQ in the germline V gene (reference sequence). Trimming took off 5 bases at V and 4 bases at J, with 6 bases between the two ends. The CDR3 spells CASSAEYNEQFF. CDR3 in DNA: TGTGCCAGCAGCGCCGAGTACAATGAGCAGTTCTTC. Variable domain in full (rest from reference TRBV7-9 and TRBJ2-1): DTGVSQNPRHKITKRGQNVTFRCDPISEHNRLYWYRQTLGQGPEFLTYFQNEAQLEKSRLLSDRFSAERPKGSFSTLEIQRTEQGDSAMYLCASSAEYNEQFFGPGTRLTVL.

The chain couples TRBV12-5 to TRBJ2-5, with D possibly being TRBD1 or TRBD2 (6 bases each). The germline V gene encodes CDR1 LGHNT and CDR2 FRNRAP. The CDR3 runs to 13 residues. V dropped 5 bases and J dropped 5 bases, with 12 bases sitting between them. CDR3 loop: CASGPRGGETQYF. The CDR3 region has the DNA TGTGCTAGTGGTCCCAGGGGAGGCGAGACCCAGTACTTC.

This clonotype occurred once. The rearrangement uses TRBV6-5 and TRBJ1-4, with D uncertain. The V gene lost 8 bases and the J gene lost 3 bases, with 10 bases spanning the gap. Germline CDR1 and CDR2: MNHEY and SVGAGI. The CDR3 has 13 amino acids. CDR3 nucleotides: TGTGCCAGCTCGCGAGTTGCTAATGAAAAACTGTTTTTT. Amino acids: CASSRVANEKLFF.

This clonotype showed up just a few times. V usage is TRBV7-6 and J usage is TRBJ2-7, with D possibly TRBD2 on 5 matching bases. The V end was cut by 1 base, the J end by 3 bases, with 7 bases between. This CDR3 is built from 13 residues. Germline CDR1 SGHVS, CDR2 FNYEAQ. CDR3 sequence: CASSLGERYEQYF. For the CDR3, the DNA is TGTGCCAGCAGCTTAGGGGAGCGCTACGAGCAGTACTTC.

In its sample, this clonotype was seen a few times. The rearrangement links TRBV24-1 to TRBJ1-2; no clear D. Germline values: CDR1 KGHDR, CDR2 SFDVKD. Trimming shortened V by 0 bases and J by 8 bases, and 12 bases separated the two germline ends. The CDR3 is 14 residues long. The CDR3 DNA follows: TGTGCCACCAGTGATTTGCCAGACGGTATCGGCTACACCTTC. Amino acids: CATSDLPDGIGYTF.

The V gene is TRBV6-4, the J gene TRBJ1-5, with D tentatively TRBD1 (6 bases). Germline values: CDR1 MRHNA, CDR2 SNTAGT. Between the trimmed V and J ends, which lost 10 bases and 4 bases, there was a span of 11 bases. This CDR3 spans 12 amino acids. The CDR3 DNA follows: TGTGCCACCGCCACAGGGAATCAGCCCCAGCATTTT. Its translation is CATATGNQPQHF.

The V gene is TRBV4-1, the J gene TRBJ1-2, with D maybe TRBD1 (5 bases). The germline gives CDR1 MGHRA, CDR2 YSYEKL. Trimming took off 3 bases at V and 2 bases at J, with 16 bases between the two ends. The CDR3 extends over 16 amino acids. The CDR3 here is CASSHPRDGSNYGYTF. The CDR3 bases are TGCGCCAGCAGCCACCCTCGGGACGGGTCAAACTATGGCTACACCTTC.

The V call is TRBV11-3, the J call TRBJ2-7; 9 bases are shared with TRBD1. Germline V gene sequence: CDR1 SGHNT, CDR2 YENEEA. J was trimmed by 4 bases and V by 8 bases; bases with no gene match: 6. The CDR3 is made up of 13 amino acids. In DNA form, the CDR3 reads TGTGCCAGCGCCCCGGGACAGGGTTACGAGCAGTACTTC. Translating gives CASAPGQGYEQYF.

The chain's CDR3 is CASSITGAAEAFF. CDR3 sequence (DNA): TGTGCCAGCAGCATAACAGGGGCGGCCGAAGCTTTCTTT. The chain uses TRBV14 and TRBJ1-1; 7 bases match TRBD1. J gave up 8 bases and V 5 bases, and 8 bases lay outside the gene matches. The CDR3 extends over 13 amino acids. Looked up from germline, CDR1 is SGHDN and CDR2 is FVKESK.

V and J are TRBV2 and TRBJ1-1; D call uncertain. The CDR3 runs 14 residues. CDR1 and CDR2 (germline): SNHLY, FYNNEI. V was shortened by 5 bases and J by 6 bases, with 16 bases between the two germline ends. This CDR3 reads CASSPLRDVAEAFF. CDR3 nucleotides: TGTGCCAGCAGTCCCCTTAGAGACGTAGCTGAAGCTTTCTTT.